The 8 T cell receptor beta chains below all came from one sample that was sequenced in a study of T cells in Graves' hyperthyroidism and ophthalmopathy. TCR beta CDR3 region amplification was performed from RNA transcripts. A first-round RT-PCR of the TCR CDR3 used the HTBI primer set. TCRdb analysed the multiplex PCR reads with MiXCR anew, one entry per CDR3 protein. The profile shows a few hundred thousand distinct CDR3 sequences, approximately 14% of them singletons. The sample consisted of blood. Every receptor here comes from a woman aged 18-29 years with Graves' hyperthyroidism.

Remarks on this clonotype: Being one base from a much bigger clone, this may be a read error. Here the CDR3 omits its conserved ending phenylalanine or tryptophan, so a read error is the likely source. The CDR3 protein is CASTQGLNGYTL. Written as DNA, the CDR3 is TGTGCCAGTACACAGGGGTTAAATGGCTACACCTTG. The chain recombines TRBV12-3 or TRBV12-4 with TRBJ1-2; 7 nucleotides align to TRBD1. V lost 9 bases, J lost 6 bases, and 7 bases stayed unmatched. The length of the CDR3 is 12 residues.

This clonotype was recorded at least ten times. The J gene is TRBJ2-2, the V gene TRBV10-1, with 12 bases matching TRBD1. The germline CDR1 and CDR2 sequences are WNHNN and SYGVQD (reference sequence). The CDR3 runs 16 residues. The trim removed 5 bases at V and 5 bases at J, leaving 6 bases unmatched. CDR3 loop: CASSRDRGRGTGELFF. The CDR3 DNA follows: TGCGCCAGCAGTAGGGACAGGGGGCGCGGAACCGGGGAGCTGTTTTTT.

This clonotype was picked up many times. CDR3 in amino acids: CASSLTPSGNTIYF. The CDR3 region has the DNA TGTGCCAGCAGCTTAACACCCTCTGGAAACACCATATATTTT. V is TRBV11-2 and J is TRBJ1-3; D remains unclear. In germline, CDR1 is SGHAT, CDR2 FQNNGV. This CDR3 is 14 amino acids long. Trimming removed 2 bases at V and 0 bases at J, with 5 bases between.

In the case of this clonotype: This could be a read error, since a much larger clone is one nucleotide away. For the CDR3, the DNA is TGTGCCAGCAGTGAGGCGACTAGGGATGAGCAGTTCTTC. Protein product: CASSEATRDEQFF. The V gene is TRBV6-1, the J gene TRBJ2-1; D may be TRBD2 (6 bases). The CDR3 loop spans 13 amino acids. Germline CDR1 MNHNS, CDR2 SASEGT. Trimming removed 3 bases from V and 8 bases from J, with 11 bases in between.

J is TRBJ1-4 and V is TRBV15; D gene ambiguous. Trimming stripped 6 bases from V and 3 bases from J, with 8 bases between. There are 13 residues in the CDR3. CDR1 is LNHNV and CDR2 is YYDKDF in the germline V gene (reference sequence). CDR3 coding DNA: TGTGCCACCAGGACGGACCCTAATGAAAAACTGTTTTTT. It is translated as CATRTDPNEKLFF.

This clonotype was recorded at least ten times. The chain carries TRBV20-1 and TRBJ2-7, with a weak D call TRBD2 (6 bases). V lost 0 bases to trimming and J lost 0 bases, with 15 bases between them. The germline CDR1 and CDR2 sequences are DFQATT and SNEGSKA (reference sequence). This CDR3 is built from 16 residues. DNA of the CDR3: TGCAGTGCTAGAGAGGGTGGCGGGGCTAGCTCCTACGAGCAGTACTTC. It specifies CSAREGGGASSYEQYF.

Ten or more counts support this clonotype. The chain uses TRBV27 and TRBJ1-2, with D tentatively TRBD1 (6 bases). In germline, CDR1 is MNHEY, CDR2 SMNVEV (reference sequence). CDR3 size: 17 residues. The V end lost 5 bases, the J end lost 6 bases, and 25 bases lay between the germline ends. CDR3 bases: TGTGCCAGCAGTCCACTCTCCAGCCAGGGGCTTTATCATGGCTACACCTTC. This translates into CASSPLSSQGLYHGYTF.

This chain joins TRBV9 and TRBJ2-1; 7 bases map to TRBD1. The ends lost 5 bases at V and 0 bases at J; junction bases unmatched: 8. The CDR3 totals 16 residues. CDR1 and CDR2 from the germline V gene are SGDLS and YYNGEE. This CDR3 is CASRGTGTDSYNEQFF. CDR3 sequence (DNA): TGTGCCAGCAGGGGGACCGGGACAGACTCCTACAATGAGCAGTTCTTC.